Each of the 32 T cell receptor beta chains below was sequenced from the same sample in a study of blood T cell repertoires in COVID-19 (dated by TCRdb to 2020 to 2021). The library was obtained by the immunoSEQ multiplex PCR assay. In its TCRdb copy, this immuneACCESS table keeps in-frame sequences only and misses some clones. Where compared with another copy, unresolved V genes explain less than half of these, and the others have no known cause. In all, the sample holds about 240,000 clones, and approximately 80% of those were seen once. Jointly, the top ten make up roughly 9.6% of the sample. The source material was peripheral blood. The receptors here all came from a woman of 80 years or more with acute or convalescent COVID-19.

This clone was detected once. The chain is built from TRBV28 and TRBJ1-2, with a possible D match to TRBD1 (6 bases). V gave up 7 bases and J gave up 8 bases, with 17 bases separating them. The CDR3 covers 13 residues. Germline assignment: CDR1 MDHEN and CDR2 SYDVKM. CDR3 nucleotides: TGTGCCAGCACCTCTACAGGGAGGGGCGGCTACACCTTC. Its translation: CASTSTGRGGYTF.

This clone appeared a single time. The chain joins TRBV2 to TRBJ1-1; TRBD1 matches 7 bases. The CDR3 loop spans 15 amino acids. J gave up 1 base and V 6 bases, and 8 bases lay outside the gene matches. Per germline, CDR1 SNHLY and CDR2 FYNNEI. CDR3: CASSKEGQKNTEAFF. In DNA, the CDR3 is TGTGCCAGCAGCAAAGAGGGACAGAAGAACACTGAAGCTTTCTTT.

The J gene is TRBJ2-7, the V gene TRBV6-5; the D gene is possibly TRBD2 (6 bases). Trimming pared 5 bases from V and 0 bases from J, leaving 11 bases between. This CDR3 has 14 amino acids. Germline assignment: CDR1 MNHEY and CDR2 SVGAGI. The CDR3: CASSRGASSYEQYF. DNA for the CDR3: TGTGCCAGCAGTCGCGGGGCTAGCTCCTACGAGCAGTACTTC.

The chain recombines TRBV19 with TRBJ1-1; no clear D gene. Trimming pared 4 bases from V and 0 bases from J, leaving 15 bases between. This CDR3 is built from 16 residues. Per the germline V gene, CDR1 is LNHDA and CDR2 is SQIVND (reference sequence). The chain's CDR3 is CASSTPTLQVNTEAFF. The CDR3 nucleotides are TGTGCCAGTAGTACTCCCACACTCCAGGTGAACACTGAAGCTTTCTTT.

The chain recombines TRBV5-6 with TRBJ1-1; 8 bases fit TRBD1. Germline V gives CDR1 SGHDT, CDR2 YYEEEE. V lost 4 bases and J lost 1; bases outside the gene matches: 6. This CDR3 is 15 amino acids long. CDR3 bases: TGTGCCAGCAGCGAGACAGGGGCCAAGAACACTGAAGCTTTCTTT. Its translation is CASSETGAKNTEAFF.

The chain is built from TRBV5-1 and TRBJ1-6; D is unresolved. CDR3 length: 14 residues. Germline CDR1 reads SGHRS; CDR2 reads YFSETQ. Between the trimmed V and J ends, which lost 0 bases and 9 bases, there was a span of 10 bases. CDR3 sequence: CASSLEEGRSPLHF. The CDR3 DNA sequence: TGCGCCAGCAGCTTGGAGGAGGGTCGTTCACCCCTCCACTTT.

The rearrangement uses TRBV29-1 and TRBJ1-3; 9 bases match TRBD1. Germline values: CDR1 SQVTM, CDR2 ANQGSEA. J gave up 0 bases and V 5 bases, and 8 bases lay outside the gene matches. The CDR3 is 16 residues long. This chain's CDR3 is CSVQRGTGPSGNTIYF. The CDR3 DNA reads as TGCAGCGTTCAAAGGGGGACAGGGCCCTCTGGAAACACCATATATTTT.

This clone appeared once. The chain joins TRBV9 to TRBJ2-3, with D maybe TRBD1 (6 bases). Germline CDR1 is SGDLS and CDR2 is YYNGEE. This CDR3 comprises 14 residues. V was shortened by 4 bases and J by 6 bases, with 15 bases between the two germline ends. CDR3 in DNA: TGTGCCAGCAGCCCCCGACAGGTCTCGGATACGCAGTATTTT. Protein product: CASSPRQVSDTQYF.

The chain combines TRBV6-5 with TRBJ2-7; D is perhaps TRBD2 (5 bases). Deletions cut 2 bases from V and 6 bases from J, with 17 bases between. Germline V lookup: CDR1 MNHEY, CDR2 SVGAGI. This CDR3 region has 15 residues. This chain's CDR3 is CASSYARARIGEQYF. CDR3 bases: TGTGCCAGCAGTTACGCGAGGGCTCGGATCGGCGAGCAGTACTTC.

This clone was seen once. The CDR3 spells CATSRESGGVYEQYF. Written as DNA, the CDR3 is TGTGCCACCAGCAGAGAATCAGGGGGTGTATACGAGCAGTACTTC. This chain joins TRBV15 and TRBJ2-7, with TRBD1 matching over 7 bases. With V trimmed by 0 bases and J by 4 bases, 6 bases remained unmatched. The CDR3 is 15 residues long. Germline CDR1 is LNHNV and CDR2 is YYDKDF (reference sequence).

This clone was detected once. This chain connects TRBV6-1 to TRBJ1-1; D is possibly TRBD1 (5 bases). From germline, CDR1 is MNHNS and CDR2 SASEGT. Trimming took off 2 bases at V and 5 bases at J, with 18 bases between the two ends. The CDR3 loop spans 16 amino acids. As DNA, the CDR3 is TGTGCCAGCAGTGAATCAACCTGGGAGGGGAAGACTGAAGCTTTCTTT. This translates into CASSESTWEGKTEAFF.

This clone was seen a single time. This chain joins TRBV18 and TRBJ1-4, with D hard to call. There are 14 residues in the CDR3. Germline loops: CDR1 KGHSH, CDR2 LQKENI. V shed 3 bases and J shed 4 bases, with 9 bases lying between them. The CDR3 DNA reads TGTGCCAGCTCACCCGGGTCGCTTAATGAAAAACTGTTTTTT. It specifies CASSPGSLNEKLFF.

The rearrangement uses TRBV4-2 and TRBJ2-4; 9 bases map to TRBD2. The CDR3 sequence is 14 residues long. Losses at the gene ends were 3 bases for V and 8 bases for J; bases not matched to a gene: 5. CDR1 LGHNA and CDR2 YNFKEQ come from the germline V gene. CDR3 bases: TGTGCCAGCAGCCAGGGACTAGCTGGGGACATTCAGTACTTC. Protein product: CASSQGLAGDIQYF.

CDR3 loop: CASSPRLVSETQYF. CDR3 coding DNA: TGTGCCAGCAGCCCGAGACTAGTTTCTGAGACCCAGTACTTC. This rearrangement joins TRBV11-2 to TRBJ2-5; possible D gene TRBD2, 6 bases. Trimming stripped 5 bases from V and 5 bases from J, with 15 bases between. There are 14 residues in the CDR3. From germline, CDR1 is SGHAT and CDR2 FQNNGV.

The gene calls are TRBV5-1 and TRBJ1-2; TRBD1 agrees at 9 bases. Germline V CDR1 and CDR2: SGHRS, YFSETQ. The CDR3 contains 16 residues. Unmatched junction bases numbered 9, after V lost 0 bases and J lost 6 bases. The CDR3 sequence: CASSLARDREKDGYTF. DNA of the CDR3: TGCGCCAGCAGCTTGGCGAGGGACAGGGAGAAGGATGGCTACACCTTC. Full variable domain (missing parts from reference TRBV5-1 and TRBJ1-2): KAGVTQTPRYLIKTRGQQVTLSCSPISGHRSVSWYQQTPGQGLQFLFEYFSETQRNKGNFPGRFSGRQFSNSRSEMNVSTLELGDSALYLCASSLARDREKDGYTFGSGTRLTVV.

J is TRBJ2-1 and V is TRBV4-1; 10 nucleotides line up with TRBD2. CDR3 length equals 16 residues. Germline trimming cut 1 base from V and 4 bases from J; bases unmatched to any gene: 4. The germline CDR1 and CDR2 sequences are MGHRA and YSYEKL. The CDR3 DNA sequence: TGCGCCAGCAGCCAAGTCCCTAGCGGGGGATACAATGAGCAGTTCTTC. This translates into CASSQVPSGGYNEQFF.

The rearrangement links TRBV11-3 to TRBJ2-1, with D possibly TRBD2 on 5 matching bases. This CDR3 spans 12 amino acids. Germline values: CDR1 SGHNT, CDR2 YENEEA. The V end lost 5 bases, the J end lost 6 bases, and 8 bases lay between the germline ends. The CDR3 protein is CASSGGFNEQFF. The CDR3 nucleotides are TGTGCCAGCAGCGGAGGATTCAATGAGCAGTTCTTC.

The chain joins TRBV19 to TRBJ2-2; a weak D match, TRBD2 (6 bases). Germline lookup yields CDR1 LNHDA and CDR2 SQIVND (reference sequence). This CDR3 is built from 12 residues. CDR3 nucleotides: TGTGGGGCGGGGAAGGGCACCGGGGAGCTGTTTTTT. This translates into CGAGKGTGELFF.

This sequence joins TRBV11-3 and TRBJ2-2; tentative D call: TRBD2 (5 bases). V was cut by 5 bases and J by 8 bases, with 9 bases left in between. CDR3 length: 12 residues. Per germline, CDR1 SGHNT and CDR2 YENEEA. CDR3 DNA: TGTGCCAGCAGCCTGAGGGCTGGGGAGCTGTTTTTT. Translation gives CASSLRAGELFF.

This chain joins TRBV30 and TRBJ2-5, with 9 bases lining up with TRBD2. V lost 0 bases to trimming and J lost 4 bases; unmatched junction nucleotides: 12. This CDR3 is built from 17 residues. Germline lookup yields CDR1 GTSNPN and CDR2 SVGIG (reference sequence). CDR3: CAWSVLYRAGGAETQYF. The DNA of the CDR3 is TGTGCCTGGAGTGTACTATACCGGGCGGGGGGGGCAGAGACCCAGTACTTC.

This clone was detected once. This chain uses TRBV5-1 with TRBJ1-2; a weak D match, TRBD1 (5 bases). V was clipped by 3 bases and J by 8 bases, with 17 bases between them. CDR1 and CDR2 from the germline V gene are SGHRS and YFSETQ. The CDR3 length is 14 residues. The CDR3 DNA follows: TGCGCCAGCAGCTCCGGGGACTCAATCGGAGGCTACACCTTC. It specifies CASSSGDSIGGYTF.

CDR3 sequence (DNA): TGTGCCAGTAGCACACCCCTTCAAAGAAACATTCAGTACTTC. Translating gives CASSTPLQRNIQYF. V gene TRBV19 combines with J gene TRBJ2-4; no clear D gene. Between the trimmed V and J ends, which lost 6 bases and 6 bases, there was a span of 15 bases. This CDR3 is 14 amino acids long. The germline V gene has CDR1 LNHDA and CDR2 SQIVND (reference sequence).

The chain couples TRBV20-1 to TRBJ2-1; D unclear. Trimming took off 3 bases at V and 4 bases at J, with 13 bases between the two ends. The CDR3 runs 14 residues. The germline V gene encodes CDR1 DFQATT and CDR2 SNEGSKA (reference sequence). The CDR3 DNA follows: TGCAGTGCTAGTCCTGCCTCAGGTTACAATGAGCAGTTCTTC. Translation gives CSASPASGYNEQFF.

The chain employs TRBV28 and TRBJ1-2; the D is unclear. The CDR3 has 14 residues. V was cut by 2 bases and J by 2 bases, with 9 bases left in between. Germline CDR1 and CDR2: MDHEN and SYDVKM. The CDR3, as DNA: TGTGCCAGCAGTTTAGATGGGAGAAACTATGGCTACACCTTC. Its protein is CASSLDGRNYGYTF.

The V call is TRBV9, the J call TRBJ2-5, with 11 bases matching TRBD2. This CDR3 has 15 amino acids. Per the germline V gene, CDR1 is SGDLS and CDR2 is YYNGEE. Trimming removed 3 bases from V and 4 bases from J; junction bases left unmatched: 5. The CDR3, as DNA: TGTGCCAGCAGCGCCGGTGGGACTAGCGGAGAGACCCAGTACTTC. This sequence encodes CASSAGGTSGETQYF.

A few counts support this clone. The CDR3 region is CASSRVPGRQGNQPQHF. The CDR3 DNA is TGTGCCAGCAGCCGAGTCCCGGGACGACAGGGGAATCAGCCCCAGCATTTT. The V and J genes are TRBV7-6 and TRBJ1-5; 8 nucleotides align to TRBD1. The trim removed 5 bases at V and 4 bases at J, leaving 13 bases unmatched. This CDR3 is built from 17 residues. CDR1 is SGHVS, CDR2 FNYEAQ, per germline.

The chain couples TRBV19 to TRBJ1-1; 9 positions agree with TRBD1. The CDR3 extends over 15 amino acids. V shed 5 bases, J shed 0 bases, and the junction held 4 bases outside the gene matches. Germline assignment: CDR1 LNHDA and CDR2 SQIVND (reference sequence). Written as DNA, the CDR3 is TGTGCCAGTAGTCCCGGGACAGGGATGAACACTGAAGCTTTCTTT. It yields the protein CASSPGTGMNTEAFF.

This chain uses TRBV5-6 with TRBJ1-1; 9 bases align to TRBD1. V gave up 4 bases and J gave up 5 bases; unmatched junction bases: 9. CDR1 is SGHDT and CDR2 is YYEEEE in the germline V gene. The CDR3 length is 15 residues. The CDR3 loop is CASSRPGTGSTEAFF. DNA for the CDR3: TGTGCCAGCAGCCGTCCAGGGACAGGGTCTACTGAAGCTTTCTTT.

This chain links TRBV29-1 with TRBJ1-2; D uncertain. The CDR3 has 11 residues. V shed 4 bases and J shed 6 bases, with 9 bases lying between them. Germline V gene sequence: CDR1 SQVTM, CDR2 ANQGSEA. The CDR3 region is CSVGGGNGYTF. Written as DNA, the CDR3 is TGCAGCGTTGGAGGCGGGAATGGCTACACCTTC.

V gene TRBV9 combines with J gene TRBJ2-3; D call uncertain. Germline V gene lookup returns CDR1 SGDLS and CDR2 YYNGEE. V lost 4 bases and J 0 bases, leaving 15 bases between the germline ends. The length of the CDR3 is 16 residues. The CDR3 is CASSPRGVPSTDTQYF. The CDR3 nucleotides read TGTGCCAGCAGCCCAAGAGGAGTACCTAGCACAGATACGCAGTATTTT.

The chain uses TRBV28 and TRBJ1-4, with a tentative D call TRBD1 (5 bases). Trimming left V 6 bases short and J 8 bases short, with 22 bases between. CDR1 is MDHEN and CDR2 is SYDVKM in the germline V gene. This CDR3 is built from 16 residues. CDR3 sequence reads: CASSPGGGAVGEKLFF. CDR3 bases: TGTGCCAGCAGCCCCGGAGGAGGGGCTGTCGGGGAAAAACTGTTTTTT.

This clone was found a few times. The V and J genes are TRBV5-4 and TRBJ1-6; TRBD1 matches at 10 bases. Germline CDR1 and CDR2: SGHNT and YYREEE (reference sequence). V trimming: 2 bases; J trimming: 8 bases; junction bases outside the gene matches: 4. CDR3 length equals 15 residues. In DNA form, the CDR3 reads TGTGCCAGCAGCTTACCCGGGACAGGGGATTCACCCCTCCACTTT. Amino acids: CASSLPGTGDSPLHF.